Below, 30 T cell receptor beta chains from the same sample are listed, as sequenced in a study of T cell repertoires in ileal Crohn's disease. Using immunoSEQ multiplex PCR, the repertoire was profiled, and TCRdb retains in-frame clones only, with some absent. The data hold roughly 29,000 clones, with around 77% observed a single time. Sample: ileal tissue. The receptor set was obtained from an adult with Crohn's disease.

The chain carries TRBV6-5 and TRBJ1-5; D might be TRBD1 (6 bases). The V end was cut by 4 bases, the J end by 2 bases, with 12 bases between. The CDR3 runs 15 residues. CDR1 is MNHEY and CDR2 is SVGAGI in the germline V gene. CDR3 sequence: CASSFAGGGNQPQHF. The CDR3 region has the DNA TGTGCCAGCAGTTTCGCGGGGGGCGGCAATCAGCCCCAGCATTTT.

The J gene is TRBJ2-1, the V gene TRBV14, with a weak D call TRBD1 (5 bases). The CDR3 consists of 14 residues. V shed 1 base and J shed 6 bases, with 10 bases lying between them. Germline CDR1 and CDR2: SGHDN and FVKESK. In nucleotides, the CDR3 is TGTGCCAGCAGCCAAGGGGGCACGGGCAATGAGCAGTTCTTC. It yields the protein CASSQGGTGNEQFF.

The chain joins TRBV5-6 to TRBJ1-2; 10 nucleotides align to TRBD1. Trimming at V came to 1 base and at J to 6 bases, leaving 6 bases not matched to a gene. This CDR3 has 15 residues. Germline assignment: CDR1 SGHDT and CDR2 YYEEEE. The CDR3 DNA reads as TGTGCCAGCAGCTTGTATGGACAGGGGGTGCATGGCTACACCTTC. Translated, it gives CASSLYGQGVHGYTF.

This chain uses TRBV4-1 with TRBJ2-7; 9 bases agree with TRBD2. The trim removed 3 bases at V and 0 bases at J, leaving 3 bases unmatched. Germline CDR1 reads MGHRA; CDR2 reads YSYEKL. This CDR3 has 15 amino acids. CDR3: CASSHSSGSSYEQYF. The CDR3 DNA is TGCGCCAGCAGCCACAGTAGCGGGAGCTCCTACGAGCAGTACTTC.

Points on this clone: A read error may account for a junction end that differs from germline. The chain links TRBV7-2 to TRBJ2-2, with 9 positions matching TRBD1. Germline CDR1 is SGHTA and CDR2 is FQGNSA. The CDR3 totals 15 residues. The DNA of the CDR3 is TGTGCCAGCAGCTTAGGGGACAGGGACACCGGGGAGCTGCTTTTT. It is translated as CASSLGDRDTGELLF. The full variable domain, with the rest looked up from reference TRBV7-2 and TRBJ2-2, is GAGVSQSPSNKVTEKGKDVELRCDPISGHTALYWYRQSLGQGLEFLIYFQGNSAPDKSGLPSDRFSAERTGGSVSTLTIQRTQQEDSAVYLCASSLGDRDTGELLFGEGSRLTVL.

This chain's CDR3 is CASSSGVGGSYEQYF. As DNA, the CDR3 is TGTGCCAGCAGCTCCGGAGTGGGGGGTTCCTACGAGCAGTACTTC. The V call is TRBV7-2, the J call TRBJ2-7, with D maybe TRBD2 (6 bases). This CDR3 comprises 15 residues. CDR1 and CDR2 from the germline V gene are SGHTA and FQGNSA. Trimming pared 4 bases from V and 1 base from J, leaving 14 bases between.

CDR3 residues: CASSDTPQGLYGYTF. DNA for the CDR3: TGTGCCAGCAGTGACACCCCGCAGGGTCTCTATGGCTACACCTTC. The genes are TRBV6-4 and TRBJ1-2; D possibly corresponds to TRBD1 (5 bases). CDR1 and CDR2 (germline): MRHNA, SNTAGT. Trimming removed 2 bases from V and 4 bases from J, with 14 bases in between. The length of the CDR3 is 15 residues.

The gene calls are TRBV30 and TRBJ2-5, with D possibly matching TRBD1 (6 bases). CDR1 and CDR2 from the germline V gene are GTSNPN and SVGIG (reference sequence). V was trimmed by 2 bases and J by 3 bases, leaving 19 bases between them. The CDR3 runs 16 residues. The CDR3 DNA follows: TGTGCCTGGAGTCACACCCCTAATACAGGGAAAGAGACCCAGTACTTC. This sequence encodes CAWSHTPNTGKETQYF.

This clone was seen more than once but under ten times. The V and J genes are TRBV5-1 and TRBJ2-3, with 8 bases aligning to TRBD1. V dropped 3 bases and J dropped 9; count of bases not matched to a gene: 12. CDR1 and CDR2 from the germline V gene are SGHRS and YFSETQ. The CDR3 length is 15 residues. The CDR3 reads CASSSTAGTGGTQYF. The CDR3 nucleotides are TGCGCCAGCAGCTCGACCGCCGGGACAGGAGGGACGCAGTATTTT. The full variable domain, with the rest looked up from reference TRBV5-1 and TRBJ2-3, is KAGVTQTPRYLIKTRGQQVTLSCSPISGHRSVSWYQQTPGQGLQFLFEYFSETQRNKGNFPGRFSGRQFSNSRSEMNVSTLELGDSALYLCASSSTAGTGGTQYFGPGTRLTVL.

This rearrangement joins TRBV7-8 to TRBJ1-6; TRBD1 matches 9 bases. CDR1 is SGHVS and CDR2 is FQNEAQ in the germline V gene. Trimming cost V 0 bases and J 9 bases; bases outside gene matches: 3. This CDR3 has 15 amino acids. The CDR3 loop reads CASSLATGGGSPLHF. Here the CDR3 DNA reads TGTGCCAGCAGCTTAGCGACAGGGGGGGGTTCACCCCTCCACTTT.

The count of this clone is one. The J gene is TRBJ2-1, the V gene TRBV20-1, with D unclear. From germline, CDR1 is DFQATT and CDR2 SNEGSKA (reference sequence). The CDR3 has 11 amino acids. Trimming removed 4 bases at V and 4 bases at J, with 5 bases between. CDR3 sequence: CSANRYNEQFF. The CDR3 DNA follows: TGCAGTGCTAATAGATACAATGAGCAGTTCTTC.

CDR3 sequence reads: CSVGGGVGEQYF. CDR3 bases: TGCAGCGTTGGGGGGGGTGTGGGCGAGCAGTACTTC. The gene calls are TRBV29-1 and TRBJ2-7; 7 nucleotides line up with TRBD2. From germline, CDR1 is SQVTM and CDR2 ANQGSEA. The length of the CDR3 is 12 residues. V dropped 4 bases and J dropped 6; count of bases not matched to a gene: 6.

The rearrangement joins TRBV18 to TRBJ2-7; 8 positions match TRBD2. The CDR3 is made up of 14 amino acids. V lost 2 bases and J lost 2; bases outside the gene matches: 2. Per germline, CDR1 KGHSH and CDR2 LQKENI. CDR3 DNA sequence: TGTGCCAGCTCACCAACGGGACTAGCCTACGAGCAGTACTTC. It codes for CASSPTGLAYEQYF.

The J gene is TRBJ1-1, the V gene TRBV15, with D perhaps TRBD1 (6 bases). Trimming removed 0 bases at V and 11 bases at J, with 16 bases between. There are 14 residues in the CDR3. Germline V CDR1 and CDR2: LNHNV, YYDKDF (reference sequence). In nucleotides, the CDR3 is TGTGCCACCAGCAGAGAGAGGGGGTATTCCTTGGCTTTCTTT. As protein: CATSRERGYSLAFF. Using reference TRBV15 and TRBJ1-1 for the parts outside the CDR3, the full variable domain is DAMVIQNPRYQVTQFGKPVTLSCSQTLNHNVMYWYQQKSSQAPKLLFHYYDKDFNNEADTPDNFQSRRPNTSFCFLDIRSPGLGDTAMYLCATSRERGYSLAFFGQGTRLTVV.

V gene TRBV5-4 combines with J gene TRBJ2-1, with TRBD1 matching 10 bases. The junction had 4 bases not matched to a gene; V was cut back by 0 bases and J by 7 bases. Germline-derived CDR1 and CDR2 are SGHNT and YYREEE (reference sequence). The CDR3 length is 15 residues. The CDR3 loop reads CASSLVGQGINEQFF. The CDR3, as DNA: TGTGCCAGCAGCTTGGTGGGACAGGGGATTAATGAGCAGTTCTTC.

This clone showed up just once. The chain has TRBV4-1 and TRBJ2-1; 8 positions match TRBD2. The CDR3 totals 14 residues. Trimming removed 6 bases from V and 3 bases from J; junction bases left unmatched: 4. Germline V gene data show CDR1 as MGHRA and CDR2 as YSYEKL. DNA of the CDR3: TGCGCCAGCAGTCGGGGGGGCCTCTACAATGAGCAGTTCTTC. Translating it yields CASSRGGLYNEQFF.

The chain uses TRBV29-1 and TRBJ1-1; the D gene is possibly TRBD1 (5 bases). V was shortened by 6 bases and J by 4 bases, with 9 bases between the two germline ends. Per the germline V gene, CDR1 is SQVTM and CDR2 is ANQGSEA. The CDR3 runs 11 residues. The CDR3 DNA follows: TGCAGCGTCGATGACAGCACTGAAGCTTTCTTT. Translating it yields CSVDDSTEAFF.

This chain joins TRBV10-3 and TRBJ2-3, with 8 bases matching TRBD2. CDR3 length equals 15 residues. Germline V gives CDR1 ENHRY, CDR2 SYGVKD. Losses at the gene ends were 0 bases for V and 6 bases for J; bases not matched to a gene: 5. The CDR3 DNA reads TGTGCCATCAGTGAGTCGGGTAGCGGGGCGGATACGCAGTATTTT. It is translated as CAISESGSGADTQYF.

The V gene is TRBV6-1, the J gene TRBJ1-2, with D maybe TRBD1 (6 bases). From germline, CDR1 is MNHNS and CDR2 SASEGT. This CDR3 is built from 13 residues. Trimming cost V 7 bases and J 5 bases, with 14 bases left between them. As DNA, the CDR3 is TGTGCCAGCATCTTGGGGGCAGAGTATGGCTACACCTTC. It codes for CASILGAEYGYTF.

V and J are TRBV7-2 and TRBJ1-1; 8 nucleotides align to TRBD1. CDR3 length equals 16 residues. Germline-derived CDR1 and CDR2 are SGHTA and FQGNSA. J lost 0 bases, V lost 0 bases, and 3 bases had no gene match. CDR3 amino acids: CASSLAPTGVNTEAFF. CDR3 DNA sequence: TGTGCCAGCAGCTTAGCCCCGACAGGGGTGAACACTGAAGCTTTCTTT.

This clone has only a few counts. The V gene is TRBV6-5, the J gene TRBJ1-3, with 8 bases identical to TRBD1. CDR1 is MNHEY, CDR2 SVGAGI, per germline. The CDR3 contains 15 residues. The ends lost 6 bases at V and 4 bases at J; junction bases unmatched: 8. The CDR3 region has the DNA TGTGCCAGCAGCCGTACAGGGGGTAAAGGAAACACCATATATTTT. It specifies CASSRTGGKGNTIYF.

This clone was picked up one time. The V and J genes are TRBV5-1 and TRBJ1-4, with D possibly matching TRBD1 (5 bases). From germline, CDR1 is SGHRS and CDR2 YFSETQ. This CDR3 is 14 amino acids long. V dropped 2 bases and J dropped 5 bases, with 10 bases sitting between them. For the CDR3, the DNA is TGCGCCAGCAGCTTACGGCGGGGCAATGAAAAACTGTTTTTT. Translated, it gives CASSLRRGNEKLFF.

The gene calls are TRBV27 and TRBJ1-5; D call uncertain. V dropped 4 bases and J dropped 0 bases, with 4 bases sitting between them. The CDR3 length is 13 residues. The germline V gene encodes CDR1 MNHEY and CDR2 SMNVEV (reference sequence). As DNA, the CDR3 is TGTGCCAGCAGTTCCTATAGCAATCAGCCCCAGCATTTT. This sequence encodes CASSSYSNQPQHF.

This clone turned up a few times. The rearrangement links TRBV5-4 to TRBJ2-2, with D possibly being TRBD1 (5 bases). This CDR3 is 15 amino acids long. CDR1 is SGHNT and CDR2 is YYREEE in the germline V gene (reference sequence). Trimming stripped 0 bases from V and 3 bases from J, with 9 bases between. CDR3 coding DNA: TGTGCCAGCAGCTTGGGACAGATAGACACCGGGGAGCTGTTTTTT. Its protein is CASSLGQIDTGELFF.

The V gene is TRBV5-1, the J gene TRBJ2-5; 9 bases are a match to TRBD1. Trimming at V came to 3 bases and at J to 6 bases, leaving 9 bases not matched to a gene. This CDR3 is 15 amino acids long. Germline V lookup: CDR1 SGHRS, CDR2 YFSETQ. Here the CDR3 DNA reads TGCGCCAGCAGCTCGGGACAGGGAGGCGGAAAGACCCAGTACTTC. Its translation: CASSSGQGGGKTQYF. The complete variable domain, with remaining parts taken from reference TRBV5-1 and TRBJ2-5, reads KAGVTQTPRYLIKTRGQQVTLSCSPISGHRSVSWYQQTPGQGLQFLFEYFSETQRNKGNFPGRFSGRQFSNSRSEMNVSTLELGDSALYLCASSSGQGGGKTQYFGPGTRLLVL.

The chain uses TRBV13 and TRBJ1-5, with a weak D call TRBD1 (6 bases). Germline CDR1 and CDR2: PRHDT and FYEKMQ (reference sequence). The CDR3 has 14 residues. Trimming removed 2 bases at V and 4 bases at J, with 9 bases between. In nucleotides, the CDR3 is TGTGCCAGCAGCTTACACAGGGAAAATCAGCCCCAGCATTTT. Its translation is CASSLHRENQPQHF.

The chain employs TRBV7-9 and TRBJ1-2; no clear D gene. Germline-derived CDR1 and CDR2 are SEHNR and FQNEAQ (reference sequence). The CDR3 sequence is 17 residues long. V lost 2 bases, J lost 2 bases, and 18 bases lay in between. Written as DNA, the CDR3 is TGTGCCAGCAGCTTAACGGCGAGAGGGCCGATAAACTATGGCTACACCTTC. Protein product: CASSLTARGPINYGYTF.

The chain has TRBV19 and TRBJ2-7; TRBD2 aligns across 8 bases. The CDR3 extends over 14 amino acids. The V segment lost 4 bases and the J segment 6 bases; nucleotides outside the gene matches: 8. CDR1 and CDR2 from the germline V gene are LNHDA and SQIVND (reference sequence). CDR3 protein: CASSTGGTAAEQYF. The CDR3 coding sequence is TGTGCCAGTAGTACGGGAGGGACCGCAGCCGAGCAGTACTTC.

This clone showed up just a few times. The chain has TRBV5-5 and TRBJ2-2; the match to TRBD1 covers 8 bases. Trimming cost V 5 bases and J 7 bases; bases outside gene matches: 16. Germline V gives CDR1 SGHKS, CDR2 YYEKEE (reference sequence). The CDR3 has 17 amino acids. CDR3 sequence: CASSSISDRGLNGELFF. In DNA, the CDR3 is TGTGCCAGCAGTTCAATCTCCGACAGGGGCCTGAACGGGGAGCTGTTTTTT.

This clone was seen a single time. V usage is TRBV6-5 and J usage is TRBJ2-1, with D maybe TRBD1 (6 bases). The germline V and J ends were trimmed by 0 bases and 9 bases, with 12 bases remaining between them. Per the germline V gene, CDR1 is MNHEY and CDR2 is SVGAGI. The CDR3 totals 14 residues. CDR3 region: CASSYSRGSAEQFF. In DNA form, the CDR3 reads TGTGCCAGCAGTTACTCGAGGGGGTCGGCTGAGCAGTTCTTC.